The next 27 T cell receptor beta chains were all read from a single sample in a study of identical twins. TCRdb analysed the 5' RACE reads with MiXCR anew, one entry per CDR3 protein. This sample yields approximately 470,000 distinct CDR3 sequences, of which 14% are seen a single time; approximately 0.52% belongs to the top ten. These data were likewise used in another study, on yellow fever vaccine responses in identical twins.

Sequencing input: CD4+ T cells sorted from blood. The receptors here all came from a woman under 30 in good health.

This clonotype was detected only a few times. The V and J genes are TRBV29-1 and TRBJ1-1; 7 nucleotides line up with TRBD1. The CDR3 has 17 amino acids. Germline values: CDR1 SQVTM, CDR2 ANQGSEA. V dropped 4 bases and J dropped 0; count of bases not matched to a gene: 14. CDR3 amino acids: CSVGGLQGKGLNTEAFF. The CDR3 nucleotides read TGCAGCGTTGGGGGCCTACAGGGGAAAGGCTTGAACACTGAAGCTTTCTTT.

This clonotype has just a few counts. The V and J genes are TRBV5-1 and TRBJ2-1, with 10 bases aligning to TRBD2. CDR3 length: 18 amino acids. The V segment lost 0 bases and the J segment 5 bases; nucleotides outside the gene matches: 11. The germline CDR1 and CDR2 sequences are SGHRS and YFSETQ. CDR3 coding DNA: TGCGCCAGCAGCTTGGGTCTACTAGCGGGACTCCTGGACAATGAGCAGTTCTTC. It is translated as CASSLGLLAGLLDNEQFF.

The J gene is TRBJ2-2, the V gene TRBV18; tentatively, D is TRBD1 or TRBD2 (5 bases each). Trimming left V 5 bases short and J 1 base short, with 11 bases between. The CDR3 is made up of 15 amino acids. Germline lookup yields CDR1 KGHSH and CDR2 LQKENI. CDR3 nucleotides: TGTGCCAGCTCAGTTGGGACGGTGAACACCGGGGAGCTGTTTTTT. It yields the protein CASSVGTVNTGELFF.

This chain connects TRBV20-1 to TRBJ2-1; the D call may be TRBD1 or TRBD2 (6 bases each). V dropped 5 bases and J dropped 0 bases, with 14 bases sitting between them. Germline-derived CDR1 and CDR2 are DFQATT and SNEGSKA (reference sequence). There are 15 residues in the CDR3. CDR3 nucleotide sequence: TGCAGTGCTGGACGAGGGGGGATCTCCTACAATGAGCAGTTCTTC. This gives the protein CSAGRGGISYNEQFF.

This clonotype has just a few counts. The V gene is TRBV5-1, the J gene TRBJ1-5; possibly TRBD1 for D (5 bases). The CDR3 totals 14 residues. Germline CDR1 is SGHRS and CDR2 is YFSETQ. Trimming stripped 2 bases from V and 4 bases from J, with 10 bases between. The CDR3 sequence is CASSFGTVNQPQHF. CDR3 DNA: TGCGCCAGCAGCTTTGGGACGGTGAATCAGCCCCAGCATTTT.

The V and J genes are TRBV20-1 and TRBJ2-1; TRBD2 is a possible D gene (7 bases). Trimming removed 4 bases from V and 0 bases from J, with 22 bases in between. This CDR3 is built from 18 residues. Germline V gives CDR1 DFQATT, CDR2 SNEGSKA (reference sequence). The CDR3 nucleotides are TGCAGTGCTAATCCGGGGGGCGGGAAAATAAGCTCCTACAATGAGCAGTTCTTC. It translates to CSANPGGGKISSYNEQFF.

The chain is built from TRBV20-1 and TRBJ2-7; TRBD1 might be the D (5 bases). The CDR3 loop spans 17 amino acids. Trimming cost V 1 base and J 3 bases, with 22 bases left between them. Germline V gene lookup returns CDR1 DFQATT and CDR2 SNEGSKA (reference sequence). This chain's CDR3 is CSARAPSPGKQFYEQYF. The CDR3 DNA sequence: TGCAGTGCTAGAGCCCCCTCCCCAGGGAAACAGTTCTACGAGCAGTACTTC.

This clonotype showed up many times. The genes are TRBV7-9 and TRBJ2-2; D perhaps matches TRBD1 (5 bases). Germline CDR1 reads SEHNR; CDR2 reads FQNEAQ (reference sequence). Trimming shortened V by 4 bases and J by 1 base, and 7 bases separated the two germline ends. The CDR3 is 14 residues long. The CDR3 DNA is TGTGCCAGCAGCTATGACAGGAACACCGGGGAGCTGTTTTTT. It is translated as CASSYDRNTGELFF.

The rearrangement joins TRBV2 to TRBJ1-5, with D unresolved. Trimming took off 2 bases at V and 5 bases at J, with 7 bases between the two ends. The CDR3 loop spans 13 amino acids. Germline CDR1 is SNHLY and CDR2 is FYNNEI. In DNA form, the CDR3 reads TGTGCCAGCAGTGAATTCCGAGATCAGCCCCAGCATTTT. Residues: CASSEFRDQPQHF.

This clonotype appeared a few times. The genes are TRBV10-3 and TRBJ1-1; D possibly corresponds to TRBD1 (5 bases). The CDR3 has 13 amino acids. CDR1 is ENHRY, CDR2 SYGVKD, per germline. V was clipped by 6 bases and J by 0 bases, with 8 bases between them. The CDR3 is CAISRQMNTEAFF. In nucleotides, the CDR3 is TGTGCCATCAGCCGACAGATGAACACTGAAGCTTTCTTT.

This clonotype was counted between two and nine times. This chain links TRBV11-2 with TRBJ2-1; D may be TRBD1 or TRBD2 (5 bases each). V lost 1 base, J lost 7 bases, and 11 bases lay in between. The CDR3 runs to 14 residues. Germline V gene data show CDR1 as SGHAT and CDR2 as FQNNGV. CDR3 DNA: TGTGCCAGCAGCTTAGTTTCAGGGAGAAATGAGCAGTTCTTC. It translates to CASSLVSGRNEQFF.

The J gene is TRBJ2-5, the V gene TRBV29-1; the D call may be TRBD1 or TRBD2 (5 bases each). V shed 7 bases and J shed 7 bases, with 25 bases lying between them. The length of the CDR3 is 15 residues. Looked up from germline, CDR1 is SQVTM and CDR2 is ANQGSEA. CDR3 bases: TGCAGCGCTCTGGGGACCTTAGCGCCCCCAGGGACCCAGTACTTC. Its protein is CSALGTLAPPGTQYF.

V gene TRBV5-1 combines with J gene TRBJ2-5, with 7 bases lining up with TRBD2. This CDR3 contains 15 residues. Trimming took 5 bases from V and 3 from J; bases not matched to a gene: 10. Germline values: CDR1 SGHRS, CDR2 YFSETQ. For the CDR3, the DNA is TGCGCCAGCAGTCACCGGGGAGGGGTTAAAGAGACCCAGTACTTC. It yields the protein CASSHRGGVKETQYF.

This clonotype turned up a few times. At one boundary the junction diverges from the germline segment, which might be a read error. This chain connects TRBV20-1 to TRBJ1-3; unclear D gene. Germline loops: CDR1 DFQATT, CDR2 SNEGSKA (reference sequence). This CDR3 has 16 residues. CDR3 sequence: CSARDDGRDSGNTIYF. For the CDR3, the DNA is TGCAGTGCGAGAGATGATGGGAGAGACTCTGGAAACACCATATATTTT.

This clonotype was recorded many times. The V gene is TRBV12-3 or TRBV12-4, the J gene TRBJ2-7, with 7 bases identical to TRBD2. The V gene end was trimmed by 1 base and the J gene end by 2 bases; junction bases not matched to a gene: 5. CDR3 size: 15 residues. The CDR3 nucleotides are TGTGCCAGCAGTTTAGGTATCCTAGCGGCCTACGAGCAGTACTTC. Translated, it gives CASSLGILAAYEQYF.

The gene calls are TRBV6-5 and TRBJ2-7; 7 bases match TRBD1. CDR1 is MNHEY, CDR2 SVGAGI, per germline. The CDR3 totals 14 residues. V was pared by 4 bases and J by 3 bases, with 6 bases of the junction left unmatched. CDR3 sequence (DNA): TGTGCCAGCAGTTTGGCGACAGGGTTCTACGAGCAGTACTTC. Its translation is CASSLATGFYEQYF.

The genes are TRBV6-1 and TRBJ2-3; 7 nucleotides agree with TRBD1. The CDR3 length is 13 residues. The J segment lost 4 bases and the V segment lost 7 bases, leaving 5 bases of the junction unmatched. Germline V gene lookup returns CDR1 MNHNS and CDR2 SASEGT. The CDR3 sequence: CASTLDRADTQYF. The CDR3 DNA reads TGTGCCAGCACCCTCGACAGGGCAGATACGCAGTATTTT.

The chain is built from TRBV14 and TRBJ2-7; D is unclear. In germline, CDR1 is SGHDN, CDR2 FVKESK. Trimming stripped 6 bases from V and 3 bases from J, with 6 bases between. The CDR3 is 11 residues long. Here the CDR3 reads CASRQLYEQYF. CDR3 DNA sequence: TGTGCCAGCAGGCAGCTCTACGAGCAGTACTTC.

This clonotype was seen many times. The rearrangement joins TRBV6-2 or TRBV6-3 to TRBJ2-7; D remains ambiguous. This CDR3 is built from 12 residues. Trimming took off 0 bases at V and 3 bases at J, with 3 bases between the two ends. Germline V gene sequence: CDR1 MNHEY, CDR2 SVGEGT. DNA of the CDR3: TGTGCCAGCAGTTACTCGAACTACGAGCAGTACTTC. Translating gives CASSYSNYEQYF.

This chain links TRBV3-1 with TRBJ2-3; 9 bases are a match to TRBD2. V trimming: 6 bases; J trimming: 0 bases; junction bases outside the gene matches: 10. Germline CDR1 is LGHDT and CDR2 is YNNKEL (reference sequence). This CDR3 is built from 17 residues. The CDR3, as DNA: TGTGCCAGCAGGGGCGGGGGGGGTCTTGTGAGCACAGATACGCAGTATTTT. Its translation: CASRGGGGLVSTDTQYF.

This clonotype was seen only a few times. The rearrangement joins TRBV7-9 to TRBJ2-5; perhaps TRBD1 as D (7 bases). Between the trimmed V and J ends, which lost 0 bases and 9 bases, there was a span of 20 bases. This CDR3 is 16 amino acids long. Germline assignment: CDR1 SEHNR and CDR2 FQNEAQ (reference sequence). The chain's CDR3 is CASSLAGTAVGEAQYF. CDR3 nucleotide sequence: TGTGCCAGCAGCTTAGCTGGGACAGCCGTGGGGGAGGCCCAGTACTTC.

The CDR3 nucleotides read TGCAGTGCTTCACCTAGCGGCCAAGAGACCCAGTACTTC. Protein: CSASPSGQETQYF. The chain links TRBV20-1 to TRBJ2-5; 7 bases match TRBD2. There are 13 residues in the CDR3. Trimming removed 5 bases from V and 1 base from J; junction bases left unmatched: 4. CDR1 and CDR2 from the germline V gene are DFQATT and SNEGSKA (reference sequence).

The sample holds many counts of this clonotype. The V call is TRBV5-1, the J call TRBJ2-2; D is undetermined. The length of the CDR3 is 14 residues. The germline V and J ends were trimmed by 0 bases and 5 bases, with 8 bases remaining between them. Germline loops: CDR1 SGHRS, CDR2 YFSETQ. CDR3 nucleotides: TGCGCCAGCAGCTTGGACTGGGGAACCGGGGAGCTGTTTTTT. Translating gives CASSLDWGTGELFF.

This clonotype came up a few times. The CDR3 nucleotides read TGTGCCAGCAGCTTAGATTCCGGGACTAGACGCAATGAGCAGTTCTTC. It encodes CASSLDSGTRRNEQFF. The rearrangement joins TRBV7-2 to TRBJ2-1; 8 bases line up with TRBD2. The junction had 8 bases not matched to a gene; V was cut back by 1 base and J by 6 bases. The germline gives CDR1 SGHTA, CDR2 FQGNSA. CDR3 length: 16 residues.

The gene calls are TRBV5-4 and TRBJ2-2; D is undetermined. Germline lookup yields CDR1 SGHNT and CDR2 YYREEE (reference sequence). V lost 4 bases, J lost 6 bases, and 10 bases lay in between. This CDR3 has 13 amino acids. CDR3 in DNA: TGTGCCAGCAGCACCAGCCCTCCCGGGGAGCTGTTTTTT. This translates into CASSTSPPGELFF.

This chain uses TRBV12-3 or TRBV12-4 with TRBJ2-1; TRBD2 aligns across 16 bases. CDR3 size: 16 residues. With 5 bases clipped from V and 7 bases from J, the junction kept 5 bases outside the gene matches. As DNA, the CDR3 is TGTGCCAGCAGTGCAGGGACTAGCGGGGGGGGGAATGAGCAGTTCTTC. This encodes CASSAGTSGGGNEQFF.

The chain has TRBV20-1 and TRBJ2-6; possibly TRBD1 for D (7 bases). CDR1 is DFQATT and CDR2 is SNEGSKA in the germline V gene (reference sequence). This CDR3 region has 14 residues. Trimming took 6 bases from V and 3 from J, leaving 12 bases between them. For the CDR3, the DNA is TGCAGTGCCCAGGGGGAGGATGGGGCCAACGTCCTGACTTTC. Protein product: CSAQGEDGANVLTF.